The 22 T cell receptor beta chains presented below share a single source sample, sequenced in a study of blood T cell repertoires in COVID-19. The assay was immunoSEQ multiplex PCR, and TCRdb's table has in-frame clones only and misses some. The sample consists of over 350,000 clones, 70% to 90% of them appearing once. The sample taken for sequencing was PBMCs or T cells enriched from blood (not recorded which). These receptors came from a woman younger than 35 with acute COVID-19.

The gene calls are TRBV5-1 and TRBJ1-4, with D perhaps TRBD1 (5 bases). V dropped 0 bases and J dropped 7 bases, with 10 bases sitting between them. CDR3 length: 14 amino acids. CDR1 SGHRS and CDR2 YFSETQ come from the germline V gene. The CDR3: CASSLGTGVEKLFF. DNA of the CDR3: TGCGCCAGCAGCTTGGGGACGGGGGTTGAAAAACTGTTTTTT.

This clone came up a few times. This sample includes further DNA sequences coding for the same CDR3. The CDR3 protein is CASSQGGGSYEQYF. DNA for the CDR3: TGTGCCAGCAGCCAAGGGGGGGGCTCCTACGAGCAGTACTTC. The chain joins TRBV3-1 (or the pseudogene TRBV3-2) to TRBJ2-7, with 7 bases identical to TRBD2. CDR3 length: 14 residues. Per germline, CDR1 LGHDT and CDR2 YNNKEL (reference sequence). The ends lost 1 base at V and 0 bases at J; junction bases unmatched: 0.

The chain is built from TRBV20-1 and TRBJ2-1; 9 bases are shared with TRBD1. The CDR3 contains 14 residues. Trimming at V came to 3 bases and at J to 7 bases, leaving 7 bases not matched to a gene. CDR1 and CDR2 from the germline V gene are DFQATT and SNEGSKA (reference sequence). DNA for the CDR3: TGCAGTGCTAGTGAGCCGGGACAGGGTAATGAGCAGTTCTTC. It yields the protein CSASEPGQGNEQFF.

J is TRBJ2-3 and V is TRBV11-2; 8 bases fit TRBD2. CDR3 size: 16 residues. Germline V lookup: CDR1 SGHAT, CDR2 FQNNGV. V trimming: 1 base; J trimming: 4 bases; junction bases outside the gene matches: 7. The CDR3 DNA reads as TGTGCCAGCAGCTTAGTCACCGGGGGGGGCGCAGATACGCAGTATTTT. It yields the protein CASSLVTGGGADTQYF.

V usage is TRBV28 and J usage is TRBJ2-7; D is possibly TRBD1 (5 bases). The CDR3 is made up of 13 amino acids. V was pared by 2 bases and J by 7 bases, with 12 bases between. Germline V gives CDR1 MDHEN, CDR2 SYDVKM. The CDR3 nucleotides read TGTGCCAGCAGTTTACCAGGGTTGGGGGAGCAGTACTTC. Encoded protein: CASSLPGLGEQYF.

This chain connects TRBV28 to TRBJ2-7, with TRBD1 matching 9 bases. Germline V gene data show CDR1 as MDHEN and CDR2 as SYDVKM. This CDR3 comprises 16 residues. V shed 3 bases and J 1 base; nucleotides not matched to a gene: 7. CDR3 protein: CASSLSGDRGSYEQYF. In DNA, the CDR3 is TGTGCCAGCAGTTTGAGTGGAGACAGGGGGTCCTACGAGCAGTACTTC. Using reference TRBV28 and TRBJ2-7 for the parts outside the CDR3, the full variable domain is DVKVTQSSRYLVKRTGEKVFLECVQDMDHENMFWYRQDPGLGLRLIYFSYDVKMKEKGDIPEGYSVSREKKERFSLILESASTNQTSMYLCASSLSGDRGSYEQYFGPGTRLTVT.

V gene TRBV19 combines with J gene TRBJ1-1; TRBD1 is a possible D gene (5 bases). CDR3 length: 15 residues. The germline V gene encodes CDR1 LNHDA and CDR2 SQIVND (reference sequence). Trimming cost V 6 bases and J 1 base, with 15 bases left between them. The chain's CDR3 is CASRTYDTGNTEAFF. The CDR3 DNA sequence: TGTGCCAGTAGAACCTACGACACAGGGAACACTGAAGCTTTCTTT.

The genes are TRBV24-1 and TRBJ2-3; TRBD1 might be the D (5 bases). The CDR3 contains 13 residues. Trimming took 11 bases from V and 2 from J, leaving 13 bases between them. Germline lookup yields CDR1 KGHDR and CDR2 SFDVKD. CDR3 protein: CAIGPGNTDTQYF. The CDR3 nucleotides read TGTGCCATCGGTCCAGGGAACACAGATACGCAGTATTTT.

This CDR3 is CASAPGVLTDTQYF. The CDR3 region has the DNA TGTGCCAGCGCTCCGGGAGTGCTCACAGATACGCAGTATTTT. The rearrangement joins TRBV10-3 to TRBJ2-3; TRBD2 is a possible D gene (6 bases). Germline assignment: CDR1 ENHRY and CDR2 SYGVKD. The V and J ends lost 10 bases and 2 bases respectively, with 16 bases between them. The CDR3 contains 14 residues.

V usage is TRBV12-3 or TRBV12-4 and J usage is TRBJ1-1; 8 nucleotides agree with TRBD1. The length of the CDR3 is 13 residues. J was trimmed by 5 bases and V by 8 bases; bases with no gene match: 7. CDR3 in DNA: TGTGCCAGCGGCCGACAGGGGCGGACTGAAGCTTTCTTT. This codes for CASGRQGRTEAFF.

CDR3 nucleotide sequence: TGTGCCAGCTACCAGGGGGCAGACACTGAAGCTTTCTTT. Residues: CASYQGADTEAFF. V and J are TRBV18 and TRBJ1-1; 8 bases map to TRBD1. J was trimmed by 3 bases and V by 7 bases; bases with no gene match: 4. The CDR3 has 13 amino acids. Germline V gene data show CDR1 as KGHSH and CDR2 as LQKENI.

The V call is TRBV4-1, the J call TRBJ2-3; TRBD1 matches at 8 bases. The ends lost 2 bases at V and 3 bases at J; junction bases unmatched: 4. This CDR3 spans 15 amino acids. Germline CDR1 and CDR2: MGHRA and YSYEKL. This CDR3 reads CASSQPDRATDTQYF. As DNA, the CDR3 is TGCGCCAGCAGCCAACCGGACAGGGCGACAGATACGCAGTATTTT.

The chain combines TRBV7-8 with TRBJ2-7, with TRBD1 matching over 9 bases. Trimming at V came to 6 bases and at J to 2 bases, leaving 8 bases not matched to a gene. Germline V CDR1 and CDR2: SGHVS, FQNEAQ. There are 15 residues in the CDR3. CDR3 loop: CASRLNRGPPYEQYF. Here the CDR3 DNA reads TGTGCCAGCAGACTTAACAGGGGGCCTCCCTACGAGCAGTACTTC.

The chain uses TRBV3-1 (or the pseudogene TRBV3-2) and TRBJ2-3; D perhaps matches TRBD2 (5 bases). CDR3 length: 15 amino acids. Trimming removed 0 bases at V and 1 base at J, with 8 bases between. Looked up from germline, CDR1 is LGHDT and CDR2 is YNNKEL (reference sequence). The CDR3 loop is CASSQDIARTDTQYF. The CDR3, as DNA: TGTGCCAGCAGCCAAGATATAGCGCGCACAGATACGCAGTATTTT.

The chain joins TRBV7-9 to TRBJ2-2; no firm D call. Germline lookup yields CDR1 SEHNR and CDR2 FQNEAQ (reference sequence). The CDR3 has 15 residues. V shed 5 bases and J shed 1 base, with 11 bases lying between them. CDR3 loop: CASSPPRRNTGELFF. The CDR3 region has the DNA TGTGCCAGCAGCCCTCCCAGGCGGAACACCGGGGAGCTGTTTTTT.

The chain uses TRBV19 and TRBJ1-2; the D is unclear. Germline V gene lookup returns CDR1 LNHDA and CDR2 SQIVND (reference sequence). CDR3 length: 14 amino acids. The V end lost 5 bases, the J end lost 2 bases, and 12 bases lay between the germline ends. The CDR3: CASSLKTGNYGYTF. CDR3 in DNA: TGTGCCAGTAGTCTGAAGACTGGAAACTATGGCTACACCTTC.

V gene TRBV7-9 combines with J gene TRBJ2-7; tentative D call: TRBD2 (7 bases). Trimming stripped 8 bases from V and 3 bases from J, with 11 bases between. This CDR3 contains 12 residues. Germline-derived CDR1 and CDR2 are SEHNR and FQNEAQ (reference sequence). The CDR3 DNA sequence: TGTGCCAGCGGGCGGGGGCTCTACGAGCAGTACTTC. This codes for CASGRGLYEQYF.

This clone was recorded many times. The gene calls are TRBV30 and TRBJ1-5, with D unresolved. The V end lost 2 bases, the J end lost 3 bases, and 11 bases lay between the germline ends. This CDR3 is 14 amino acids long. Germline-derived CDR1 and CDR2 are GTSNPN and SVGIG (reference sequence). Here the CDR3 DNA reads TGTGCCTGGAGTCTCGGTTATCCCAATCAGCCCCAGCATTTT. As protein: CAWSLGYPNQPQHF.

The chain joins TRBV30 to TRBJ2-7; possibly TRBD2 for D (6 bases). Trimming removed 3 bases from V and 1 base from J, with 13 bases in between. There are 14 residues in the CDR3. Germline-derived CDR1 and CDR2 are GTSNPN and SVGIG (reference sequence). Here the CDR3 DNA reads TGTGCCTGGAGATACTCGGGGGTATCCTACGAGCAGTACTTC. Translation gives CAWRYSGVSYEQYF.

The gene calls are TRBV4-1 and TRBJ1-3, with D uncertain. There are 19 residues in the CDR3. V was shortened by 0 bases and J by 0 bases, with 18 bases between the two germline ends. Per germline, CDR1 MGHRA and CDR2 YSYEKL. The CDR3 is CASSQESASVAYSGNTIYF. In DNA, the CDR3 is TGCGCCAGCAGCCAAGAATCAGCGTCAGTAGCTTACTCTGGAAACACCATATATTTT.

The rearrangement joins TRBV7-9 to TRBJ1-2; D not resolved. Trimming removed 4 bases from V and 4 bases from J, with 13 bases in between. The CDR3 has 14 residues. Germline CDR1 is SEHNR and CDR2 is FQNEAQ (reference sequence). The CDR3 coding sequence is TGTGCCAGCAGCTCACTAGGAACTAGCTATGGCTACACCTTC. The encoded protein is CASSSLGTSYGYTF.

The rearrangement joins TRBV7-2 to TRBJ1-1, with TRBD1 matching over 7 bases. J lost 1 base, V lost 4 bases, and 3 bases had no gene match. The CDR3 totals 14 residues. In germline, CDR1 is SGHTA, CDR2 FQGNSA. CDR3 in amino acids: CASSSGTANTEAFF. The CDR3, as DNA: TGTGCCAGCAGCTCCGGGACAGCGAACACTGAAGCTTTCTTT.